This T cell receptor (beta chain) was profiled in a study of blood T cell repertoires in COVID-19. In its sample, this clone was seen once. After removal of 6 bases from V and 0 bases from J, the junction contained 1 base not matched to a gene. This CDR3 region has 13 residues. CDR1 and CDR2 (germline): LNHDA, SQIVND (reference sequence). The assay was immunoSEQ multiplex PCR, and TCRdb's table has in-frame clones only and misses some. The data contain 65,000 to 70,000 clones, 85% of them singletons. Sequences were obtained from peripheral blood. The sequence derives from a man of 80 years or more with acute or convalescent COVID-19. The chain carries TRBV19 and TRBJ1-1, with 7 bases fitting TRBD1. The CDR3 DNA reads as TGTGCCAGTAGGGGACAGATGAACACTGAAGCTTTCTTT. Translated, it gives CASRGQMNTEAFF.